This T cell receptor beta chain emerged from a study of T-cell reconstitution after alpha-beta-depleted transplantation in children. CDR1 is SGHDT, CDR2 YYEEEE, per germline. V was cut by 1 base and J by 3 bases, with 8 bases left in between. The CDR3 totals 13 residues. Unique molecular identifiers were used in preparing the TCRbeta library. TCRdb re-analysed the PCR reads in MiXCR, keeping a single row per CDR3 protein. This sample has approximately 520,000 distinct CDR3 sequences, with 30% to 35% found just once. The genes are TRBV5-6 and TRBJ2-7; unclear D gene. The sample was PBMCs from the stem cell graft donor, taken from the stem cell graft. This clonotype was obtained from a human donor who donated a stem cell graft to a child with aplastic anemia. The DNA of the CDR3 is TGTGCCAGCAGCTTGTCGGCGGTCTACGAGCAGTACTTC. Translation: CASSLSAVYEQYF.